This T cell receptor (beta chain) was profiled in a study of blood T cell repertoires in COVID-19. Across the whole study: The origin of the acute and convalescent COVID-19 samples was the United States, Italy and Spain. T cells, B-cell-depleted T cells, or PBMCs provided the cDNA or gDNA that served as material.

With 3 bases removed from V and 5 bases from J, the gap between germline ends came to 13 bases. In germline, CDR1 is SQVTM, CDR2 ANQGSEA. The CDR3 loop spans 13 amino acids. Authors' data handling: Using reference gene primer amplification, nucleated cell counts were estimated. Sequenced by immunoSEQ multiplex PCR; TCRdb stores in-frame clones only, minus some. Clonal size and the V and J genes are those of that table, whereas D and trimming came from the DNA. The top ten clones hold 5% of a sample with roughly 150,000 clones, 70% to 90% of them seen once. The specimen was peripheral blood. The clonotype was recovered from a human donor in a cohort sampled during active COVID-19. V usage is TRBV29-1 and J usage is TRBJ1-1; TRBD1 is a possible D gene (5 bases). The CDR3: CSVDQGGRTEAFF. Written as DNA, the CDR3 is TGCAGCGTTGATCAGGGTGGTAGGACTGAAGCTTTCTTT.